These 28 T cell receptor beta chains were sequenced from one sample in a study of blood T cells in healthy people across ages. Primers used in a second PCR of about 7 to 12 cycles were a sample-barcoded 5' primer and a J-beta primer mix. TCRdb passed the 5' RACE reads through MiXCR, listing each CDR3 protein once. Of 1.5 million to 2 million distinct CDR3 sequences listed, 34% are singletons. The sequencing input was blood. Every receptor here comes from a woman younger than 45 in good health.

The chain joins TRBV7-3 to TRBJ2-5, with 12 bases aligning to TRBD2. J gave up 5 bases and V 5 bases, and 15 bases lay outside the gene matches. Germline CDR1 and CDR2: SGHTA and FQGTGA. This CDR3 spans 18 amino acids. The CDR3 nucleotides are TGTGCCAGCAGCCTGGGGGGGCTAGCGGGGGGGCTCTTGGAGACCCAGTACTTC. It translates to CASSLGGLAGGLLETQYF.

This chain joins TRBV5-1 and TRBJ2-5, with 10 positions matching TRBD2. With V trimmed by 0 bases and J by 2 bases, 4 bases remained unmatched. The CDR3 has 16 amino acids. CDR1 and CDR2 from the germline V gene are SGHRS and YFSETQ. As DNA, the CDR3 is TGCGCCAGCAGCTTGGGTAGCGGGAGGCCTCAAGAGACCCAGTACTTC. Translation: CASSLGSGRPQETQYF.

The gene calls are TRBV28 and TRBJ2-7, with D tentatively TRBD2 (5 bases). Trimming removed 3 bases from V and 5 bases from J, with 11 bases in between. CDR1 is MDHEN, CDR2 SYDVKM, per germline. This CDR3 comprises 13 residues. For the CDR3, the DNA is TGTGCCAGCAGTTTGACCGGGAAGGACGAGCAGTACTTC. It is translated as CASSLTGKDEQYF.

This clonotype was observed a handful of times. The genes are TRBV3-1 and TRBJ1-5; D is uncertain. The V gene's germline CDR1 is LGHDT and CDR2 YNNKEL (reference sequence). V lost 0 bases, J lost 4 bases, and 10 bases lay in between. The length of the CDR3 is 15 residues. CDR3 in amino acids: CASSQDNRGNQPQHF. In DNA, the CDR3 is TGTGCCAGCAGCCAAGATAATCGAGGGAATCAGCCCCAGCATTTT. The full variable domain, rest sourced from reference TRBV3-1 and TRBJ1-5, is DTAVSQTPKYLVTQMGNDKSIKCEQNLGHDTMYWYKQDSKKFLKIMFSYNNKELIINETVPNRFSPKSPDKAHLNLHINSLELGDSAVYFCASSQDNRGNQPQHFGDGTRLSIL.

This clonotype has at least ten counts. The genes are TRBV20-1 and TRBJ1-1; no clear D gene. CDR1 and CDR2 (germline): DFQATT, SNEGSKA (reference sequence). Deletions cut 6 bases from V and 1 base from J, with 12 bases between. CDR3 length: 13 amino acids. The CDR3, as DNA: TGCAGTGCCCAGCCCCATTCGAACACTGAAGCTTTCTTT. Its protein is CSAQPHSNTEAFF.

The V call is TRBV11-2, the J call TRBJ1-4, with D maybe TRBD1 (5 bases). Germline V gene sequence: CDR1 SGHAT, CDR2 FQNNGV. V lost 1 base, J lost 2 bases, and 11 bases lay in between. The CDR3 extends over 16 amino acids. This CDR3 reads CASSLGRGTTNEKLFF. CDR3 nucleotides: TGTGCCAGCAGCTTAGGAAGGGGAACCACTAATGAAAAACTGTTTTTT.

The chain links TRBV11-3 to TRBJ2-2; 9 positions match TRBD2. In germline, CDR1 is SGHNT, CDR2 YENEEA. V gave up 5 bases and J gave up 0 bases; unmatched junction bases: 4. The CDR3 length is 16 residues. The DNA for the CDR3 is TGTGCCAGCAGCCCGTGGACTAGCGCGAACACCGGGGAGCTGTTTTTT. It codes for CASSPWTSANTGELFF.

The chain combines TRBV12-3 or TRBV12-4 with TRBJ2-6, with D unclear. The V end lost 7 bases, the J end lost 0 bases, and 10 bases lay between the germline ends. The CDR3 extends over 15 amino acids. CDR3 region: CASTPRASGANVLTF. CDR3 bases: TGTGCCAGCACTCCTCGGGCCTCTGGGGCCAACGTCCTGACTTTC.

The CDR3 is CSARGQGASSYNSPLHF. Written as DNA, the CDR3 is TGCAGTGCTAGGGGACAGGGGGCAAGCTCCTATAATTCACCCCTCCACTTT. This sequence joins TRBV20-1 and TRBJ1-6, with TRBD1 matching 12 bases. V shed 3 bases, J shed 0 bases, and the junction held 3 bases outside the gene matches. Looked up from germline, CDR1 is DFQATT and CDR2 is SNEGSKA (reference sequence). The CDR3 sequence is 17 residues long.

The chain recombines TRBV7-2 with TRBJ2-1; D may correspond to TRBD1 or TRBD2 (5 bases each). V was trimmed by 3 bases and J by 0 bases, leaving 12 bases between them. CDR3 length equals 16 residues. From germline, CDR1 is SGHTA and CDR2 FQGNSA. The chain's CDR3 is CASSLGPSSSYNEQFF. As DNA, the CDR3 is TGTGCCAGCAGCTTGGGACCCTCAAGCTCCTACAATGAGCAGTTCTTC.

The chain joins TRBV15 to TRBJ1-5; no clear D. This CDR3 comprises 16 residues. CDR1 and CDR2 (germline): LNHNV, YYDKDF (reference sequence). V was cut by 0 bases and J by 0 bases, with 9 bases left in between. The CDR3 DNA is TGTGCCACCAGCAGAGACAAGAATCCTAGCAATCAGCCCCAGCATTTT. Translation gives CATSRDKNPSNQPQHF.

The J gene is TRBJ2-5, the V gene TRBV20-1; possible D gene TRBD1, 8 bases. The CDR3 runs to 16 residues. Trimming pared 1 base from V and 7 bases from J, leaving 22 bases between. CDR1 is DFQATT and CDR2 is SNEGSKA in the germline V gene (reference sequence). CDR3 nucleotide sequence: TGCAGTGCTAGAGCGCTACAGGGGGGGCGCGGACGGACCCAGTACTTC. Protein product: CSARALQGGRGRTQYF.

Regarding this clonotype: This may arise from a read error, as a much more abundant clone is one base away. The chain links TRBV20-1 to TRBJ2-4; 7 nucleotides match TRBD1. The CDR3 has 13 residues. Germline V gene lookup returns CDR1 DFQATT and CDR2 SNEGSKA (reference sequence). V trimming: 5 bases; J trimming: 5 bases; junction bases outside the gene matches: 6. This CDR3 reads CSAAGTDENIQYF. The CDR3 DNA sequence: TGCAGTGCTGCCGGGACAGATGAAAACATTCAGTACTTC.

The V gene is TRBV20-1, the J gene TRBJ2-5; no firm D call. In germline, CDR1 is DFQATT, CDR2 SNEGSKA (reference sequence). V was pared by 2 bases and J by 4 bases, with 11 bases between. The CDR3 contains 13 residues. The CDR3 sequence is CSARLKSRETQYF. The CDR3 DNA follows: TGCAGTGCTAGACTCAAAAGCCGAGAGACCCAGTACTTC.

In the case of this clonotype: This may come from a read error, since a much larger clone is one base off. The genes are TRBV4-1 and TRBJ2-5, with D uncertain. V lost 1 base and J lost 5, with 14 bases in between. This CDR3 has 15 amino acids. CDR1 and CDR2 (germline): MGHRA, YSYEKL. The CDR3 DNA follows: TGCGCCAGCAGCCAAGTTGAGACGAGGCAGGAGACCCAGTACTTC. Translation gives CASSQVETRQETQYF.

This clonotype has only a few counts. The rearrangement uses TRBV20-1 and TRBJ1-5; 8 bases map to TRBD1. The ends lost 3 bases at V and 5 bases at J; junction bases unmatched: 12. The germline CDR1 and CDR2 sequences are DFQATT and SNEGSKA (reference sequence). The CDR3 runs to 16 residues. The CDR3 DNA follows: TGCAGTGCTAGGGGACAGGTTTCTCTTGGGGATCAGCCCCAGCATTTT. It translates to CSARGQVSLGDQPQHF.

V gene TRBV19 combines with J gene TRBJ2-1; D is unresolved. Germline CDR1 LNHDA, CDR2 SQIVND (reference sequence). With 3 bases removed from V and 9 bases from J, the gap between germline ends came to 6 bases. This CDR3 is 11 amino acids long. The CDR3 sequence is CASSMRFEQFF. The CDR3 DNA follows: TGTGCCAGTAGTATGAGGTTTGAGCAGTTCTTC. Based on the CDR3 plus reference TRBV19 and TRBJ2-1, the full variable domain is DGGITQSPKYLFRKEGQNVTLSCEQNLNHDAMYWYRQDPGQGLRLIYYSQIVNDFQKGDIAEGYSVSREKKESFPLTVTSAQKNPTAFYLCASSMRFEQFFGPGTRLTVL.

As for this clonotype: Compared with germline, one end of the junction differs, possibly owing to a read error. The chain joins TRBV4-1 to TRBJ1-2; no clear D gene. The germline CDR1 and CDR2 sequences are MGHRA and YSYEKL. The CDR3 has 14 amino acids. The CDR3 spells CASSQGSRSYGYTF. As DNA, the CDR3 is TGTGCCAGCAGCCAAGGGTCCCGGAGTTATGGCTACACCTTC.

Remarks on this clonotype: This may arise from a read error, as a much more abundant clone is one base away. V is TRBV6-6 and J is TRBJ2-3; tentatively, D is TRBD2 (6 bases). The germline V gene has CDR1 MNHNY and CDR2 SVGAGI (reference sequence). Deletions cut 0 bases from V and 2 bases from J, with 12 bases between. This CDR3 is built from 16 residues. DNA of the CDR3: TGTGCCAGCAGTTACTCGATGTTGGGACTCACAGATACGCAGTATTTT. Translated, it gives CASSYSMLGLTDTQYF.

About this clonotype: One end of the junction is discordant with germline, which a read error may explain. The chain recombines TRBV11-1 with TRBJ1-1; the D is unclear. The CDR3 is made up of 13 amino acids. Germline CDR1 SGHAT, CDR2 FQDESV (reference sequence). Written as DNA, the CDR3 is TGTGCCAGCAGCTTATCCCCCCAAACTGGAGCTTTCTTT. It is translated as CASSLSPQTGAFF. Full variable domain (remainder filled in from reference TRBV11-1 and TRBJ1-1): EAEVAQSPRYKITEKSQAVAFWCDPISGHATLYWYRQILGQGPELLVQFQDESVVDDSQLPKDRFSAERLKGVDSTLKIQPAELGDSAMYLCASSLSPQTGAFFGQGTRLTVV.

The gene calls are TRBV19 and TRBJ1-1; D is unresolved. Trimming stripped 8 bases from V and 3 bases from J, with 10 bases between. The CDR3 has 12 amino acids. The germline V gene has CDR1 LNHDA and CDR2 SQIVND (reference sequence). The DNA for the CDR3 is TGTGCCAGTGGTTCCTGGGACACTGAAGCTTTCTTT. Amino acids: CASGSWDTEAFF.

The chain couples TRBV27 to TRBJ2-1; possible D gene TRBD2, 6 bases. Germline CDR1 and CDR2: MNHEY and SMNVEV (reference sequence). This CDR3 has 14 residues. V lost 1 base, J lost 6 bases, and 10 bases lay in between. The CDR3 spells CASSLYWGGNEQFF. CDR3 in DNA: TGTGCCAGCAGTTTATACTGGGGAGGCAATGAGCAGTTCTTC.

The chain is built from TRBV7-9 and TRBJ2-7; TRBD2 agrees at 11 bases. The CDR3 sequence is 16 residues long. V lost 4 bases, J lost 0 bases, and 5 bases stayed unmatched. Looked up from germline, CDR1 is SEHNR and CDR2 is FQNEAQ (reference sequence). CDR3 region: CASSSNSGGVSYEQYF. In DNA, the CDR3 is TGTGCCAGCAGCTCAAATAGCGGGGGGGTCTCCTACGAGCAGTACTTC.

The chain joins TRBV2 to TRBJ2-2; weak D call: TRBD2 (5 bases). Germline V gene lookup returns CDR1 SNHLY and CDR2 FYNNEI. There are 18 residues in the CDR3. With 5 bases removed from V and 0 bases from J, the gap between germline ends came to 19 bases. This CDR3 is CASSRKTAGIANTGELFF. CDR3 sequence (DNA): TGTGCCAGCAGTCGGAAGACTGCGGGCATAGCGAACACCGGGGAGCTGTTTTTT.

This clonotype was picked up a small number of times. The DNA of the CDR3 is TGTGCCAGCAGTTCCACAACTAATGAAAAACTGTTTTTT. Translating it yields CASSSTTNEKLFF. V is TRBV27 and J is TRBJ1-4; D unclear. Trimming pared 4 bases from V and 0 bases from J, leaving 3 bases between. Germline assignment: CDR1 MNHEY and CDR2 SMNVEV (reference sequence). This CDR3 contains 13 residues.

CDR3 in amino acids: CASSYTSGEETQYF. CDR3 in DNA: TGTGCCAGCAGCTACACTAGCGGGGAAGAGACCCAGTACTTC. This chain uses TRBV11-2 with TRBJ2-7; 10 bases align to TRBD2. The J call is doubtful: the DNA matches TRBJ2-5 better. CDR3 length: 14 residues. Per germline, CDR1 SGHAT and CDR2 FQNNGV.

The table lists this clonotype with many counts. The chain carries TRBV3-1 and TRBJ1-5; no definite D call. The CDR3 spans 12 residues. The germline CDR1 and CDR2 sequences are LGHDT and YNNKEL (reference sequence). The V and J ends lost 6 bases and 0 bases respectively, with 3 bases between them. This CDR3 reads CASSHSNQPQHF. The CDR3 nucleotides read TGTGCCAGCAGTCATAGCAATCAGCCCCAGCATTTT.

The CDR3 DNA reads TGTGCCAGCGGGTCAAACGTAGATACGCAGTATTTT. Translation: CASGSNVDTQYF. The chain couples TRBV25-1 to TRBJ2-3, with D unclear. This CDR3 contains 12 residues. CDR1 MGHDK and CDR2 SYGVNS come from the germline V gene. Trimming removed 8 bases at V and 5 bases at J, with 11 bases between.